These 28 T cell receptor beta chains share one sample of origin, sequenced in a study of blood T cell repertoires in COVID-19. The data were produced by immunoSEQ multiplex PCR, yet TCRdb's version contains in-frame clones alone and is incomplete. The sample contains some 240,000 clones, roughly 89% of which appear only once. The material sequenced was peripheral blood. The receptors shown here come from a middle-aged woman who had recovered from COVID-19.

The chain employs TRBV29-1 and TRBJ1-2, with D uncertain. V shed 8 bases and J shed 1 base, with 8 bases lying between them. CDR1 SQVTM and CDR2 ANQGSEA come from the germline V gene. The CDR3 loop spans 11 amino acids. In DNA form, the CDR3 reads TGCAGCAGTGGAGGTAACTATGGCTACACCTTC. Encoded protein: CSSGGNYGYTF. Supplemented by reference TRBV29-1 and TRBJ1-2, the full variable domain reads SAVISQKPSRDICQRGTSLTIQCQVDSQVTMMFWYRQQPGQSLTLIATANQGSEATYESGFVIDKFPISRPNLTFSTLTVSNMSPEDSSIYLCSSGGNYGYTFGSGTRLTVV.

The chain recombines TRBV10-2 with TRBJ2-5; 10 bases are shared with TRBD2. J was trimmed by 4 bases and V by 2 bases; bases with no gene match: 4. Germline values: CDR1 WSHSY, CDR2 SAAADI. This CDR3 comprises 15 residues. This CDR3 is CASSEASGSLETQYF. CDR3 DNA sequence: TGCGCCAGCAGTGAGGCTAGCGGGAGTCTAGAGACCCAGTACTTC.

V gene TRBV18 combines with J gene TRBJ2-7, with 8 nucleotides matching TRBD2. There are 15 residues in the CDR3. Trimming took 3 bases from V and 2 from J; bases not matched to a gene: 6. Germline CDR1 reads KGHSH; CDR2 reads LQKENI. This chain's CDR3 is CASSPTAGGPYEQYV. The CDR3 coding sequence is TGTGCCAGCTCACCTACGGCGGGAGGACCCTACGAGCAGTACGTC.

The rearrangement joins TRBV5-1 to TRBJ1-2; D may be TRBD1 (6 bases). The CDR3 is 14 amino acids. Per the germline V gene, CDR1 is SGHRS and CDR2 is YFSETQ. The V gene lost 1 base and the J gene lost 3 bases, with 10 bases spanning the gap. CDR3 amino acids: CASSLRTDHYGYTF. For the CDR3, the DNA is TGCGCCAGCAGCTTGAGGACAGACCACTATGGCTACACCTTC.

V usage is TRBV6-5 and J usage is TRBJ1-5; 7 bases align to TRBD1. The germline V gene has CDR1 MNHEY and CDR2 SVGAGI. CDR3 length equals 16 residues. V trimming: 4 bases; J trimming: 5 bases; junction bases outside the gene matches: 11. For the CDR3, the DNA is TGTGCCAGCAGTTTACCTCAGGGGGATAGGGATCAGCCCCAGCATTTT. Encoded protein: CASSLPQGDRDQPQHF.

J is TRBJ1-2 and V is TRBV5-4; the match to TRBD1 covers 8 bases. The length of the CDR3 is 14 residues. V dropped 4 bases and J dropped 8; count of bases not matched to a gene: 10. The germline V gene encodes CDR1 SGHNT and CDR2 YYREEE (reference sequence). The CDR3 coding sequence is TGTGCCAGCAGCCCCGACAGGGGATTTGGAGGCTACACCTTC. It yields the protein CASSPDRGFGGYTF. Full variable domain (remainder filled in from reference TRBV5-4 and TRBJ1-2): ETGVTQSPTHLIKTRGQQVTLRCSSQSGHNTVSWYQQALGQGPQFIFQYYREEENGRGNFPPRFSGLQFPNYSSELNVNALELDDSALYLCASSPDRGFGGYTFGSGTRLTVV.

This clone was detected only once. The rearrangement joins TRBV7-9 to TRBJ2-3, with 9 positions matching TRBD2. CDR3 size: 16 residues. V was pared by 5 bases and J by 2 bases, with 8 bases of the junction left unmatched. CDR1 is SEHNR, CDR2 FQNEAQ, per germline (reference sequence). The CDR3 is CASSPTGLAYTDTQYF. The CDR3 DNA reads TGTGCCAGCAGCCCTACGGGACTAGCATACACAGATACGCAGTATTTT.

This rearrangement joins TRBV2 to TRBJ1-2; possibly TRBD1 for D (6 bases). Germline V CDR1 and CDR2: SNHLY, FYNNEI. This CDR3 has 16 residues. Trimming stripped 2 bases from V and 8 bases from J, with 21 bases between. The CDR3 loop reads CASSENDETGVYGYTF. In nucleotides, the CDR3 is TGTGCCAGCAGTGAAAACGACGAGACAGGAGTCTACGGCTACACCTTC.

J is TRBJ2-7 and V is TRBV11-3, with TRBD1 as a possible D gene (5 bases). Trimming shortened V by 6 bases and J by 6 bases, and 15 bases separated the two germline ends. The CDR3 length is 13 residues. Germline V gene data show CDR1 as SGHNT and CDR2 as YENEEA. The CDR3 nucleotides are TGTGCCAGCAGTGGACACCCAGACGGCGAGCAGTACGTC. It encodes CASSGHPDGEQYV.

The chain is built from TRBV5-1 and TRBJ1-2; 7 bases line up with TRBD1. Germline V gene sequence: CDR1 SGHRS, CDR2 YFSETQ. The CDR3 loop spans 16 amino acids. With V trimmed by 4 bases and J by 4 bases, 13 bases remained unmatched. CDR3 region: CASSVDTGTEIYGYTF. The CDR3 DNA reads TGCGCCAGCAGCGTAGATACCGGGACAGAGATCTATGGCTACACCTTC.

The CDR3 DNA reads TGTGCCAGTAGCTTTAACGGGAGGGAGCAGTACTTC. This encodes CASSFNGREQYF. V and J are TRBV19 and TRBJ2-7; 7 nucleotides align to TRBD2. J gave up 7 bases and V 6 bases, and 6 bases lay outside the gene matches. The CDR3 covers 12 residues. The germline CDR1 and CDR2 sequences are LNHDA and SQIVND (reference sequence).

The chain combines TRBV7-9 with TRBJ1-2; TRBD1 agrees at 7 bases. V was clipped by 2 bases and J by 4 bases; unmatched bases: 10. Germline lookup yields CDR1 SEHNR and CDR2 FQNEAQ (reference sequence). This CDR3 spans 16 amino acids. Here the CDR3 reads CASSLKATGTSYGYTF. The CDR3 DNA reads TGTGCCAGCAGCTTAAAGGCGACAGGGACTAGCTATGGCTACACCTTC.

The chain uses TRBV19 and TRBJ2-3; 7 bases line up with TRBD1. Germline V gene data show CDR1 as LNHDA and CDR2 as SQIVND (reference sequence). This CDR3 is built from 13 residues. V was pared by 3 bases and J by 7 bases, with 4 bases of the junction left unmatched. The CDR3 spells CASSIKQGNTQYF. CDR3 nucleotide sequence: TGTGCCAGTAGTATCAAACAGGGGAATACGCAGTATTTT.

The rearrangement joins TRBV19 to TRBJ1-1, with TRBD1 matching over 7 bases. Trimming cost V 1 base and J 1 base; bases outside gene matches: 3. Per the germline V gene, CDR1 is LNHDA and CDR2 is SQIVND (reference sequence). This CDR3 is 15 amino acids long. This CDR3 is CASSIADRWNTEAFF. In nucleotides, the CDR3 is TGTGCCAGTAGTATAGCGGACAGGTGGAACACTGAAGCTTTCTTT. The variable domain in full, with the rest retrieved from reference TRBV19 and TRBJ1-1, is DGGITQSPKYLFRKEGQNVTLSCEQNLNHDAMYWYRQDPGQGLRLIYYSQIVNDFQKGDIAEGYSVSREKKESFPLTVTSAQKNPTAFYLCASSIADRWNTEAFFGQGTRLTVV.

The rearrangement links TRBV3-1 (or the pseudogene TRBV3-2) to TRBJ1-2; 7 bases are a match to TRBD1. Germline CDR1 reads LGHDT; CDR2 reads YNNKEL (reference sequence). Trimming removed 4 bases from V and 8 bases from J; junction bases left unmatched: 4. This CDR3 has 12 amino acids. In DNA, the CDR3 is TGTGCCAGCAGCCGACAGGGTCTGGGCTACACCTTC. Encoded protein: CASSRQGLGYTF.

The rearrangement uses TRBV6-5 and TRBJ2-1, with D tentatively TRBD1 (6 bases). Germline V gene lookup returns CDR1 MNHEY and CDR2 SVGAGI. Trimming removed 0 bases at V and 8 bases at J, with 14 bases between. The CDR3 extends over 15 amino acids. The CDR3 here is CASSYSNTGYDEQFF. In nucleotides, the CDR3 is TGTGCCAGCAGTTACTCGAACACAGGGTACGATGAGCAGTTCTTC.

Points on this clone: This CDR3 is also generated by other DNA sequences in the sample. This chain uses TRBV27 with TRBJ2-3, with D possibly matching TRBD2 (7 bases). Germline lookup yields CDR1 MNHEY and CDR2 SMNVEV (reference sequence). The length of the CDR3 is 15 residues. V shed 4 bases and J shed 3 bases, with 14 bases lying between them. CDR3 amino acids: CASSSRGGWTDTQYF. The CDR3 coding sequence is TGTGCCAGCAGTTCGAGGGGGGGGTGGACAGATACGCAGTATTTT.

The rearrangement uses TRBV5-6 and TRBJ2-3, with 11 bases matching TRBD2. The J segment lost 0 bases and the V segment lost 2 bases, leaving 5 bases of the junction unmatched. Germline CDR1 is SGHDT and CDR2 is YYEEEE. The CDR3 is made up of 17 amino acids. CDR3 in amino acids: CASSLVGLAASTDTQYF. DNA for the CDR3: TGTGCCAGCAGCTTAGTGGGACTAGCGGCTAGCACAGATACGCAGTATTTT.

The V call is TRBV2, the J call TRBJ2-7, with D perhaps matching TRBD2 (6 bases). The germline CDR1 and CDR2 sequences are SNHLY and FYNNEI. Trimming shortened V by 10 bases and J by 5 bases, and 27 bases separated the two germline ends. The CDR3 totals 16 residues. In DNA, the CDR3 is TGTGCCACCCTAAAGTTCGGGACTCCAGGGATGAACGAGCAGTACTTC. Translated, it gives CATLKFGTPGMNEQYF.

The genes are TRBV28 and TRBJ2-7; 11 positions match TRBD2. V lost 5 bases, J lost 1 base, and 4 bases stayed unmatched. This CDR3 contains 15 residues. Per the germline V gene, CDR1 is MDHEN and CDR2 is SYDVKM. The CDR3 coding sequence is TGTGCCAGCAGTCCCACTAGCGGGGGATCCTACGAGCAGTACTTC. Protein sequence: CASSPTSGGSYEQYF.

The rearrangement links TRBV30 to TRBJ1-1, with D possibly being TRBD1 (5 bases). The length of the CDR3 is 13 residues. V was trimmed by 2 bases and J by 1 base, leaving 8 bases between them. From germline, CDR1 is GTSNPN and CDR2 SVGIG (reference sequence). The CDR3 DNA sequence: TGTGCCTGGAGTCAGGGTTCGAACACTGAAGCTTTCTTT. This sequence encodes CAWSQGSNTEAFF.

The chain has TRBV19 and TRBJ2-5; D remains ambiguous. V lost 6 bases to trimming and J lost 4 bases, with 21 bases between them. Germline CDR1 and CDR2: LNHDA and SQIVND (reference sequence). The CDR3 spans 16 residues. The CDR3 nucleotides read TGTGCCAGTAGCACCGAGCCATCTACGGGTAGAGAGACCCAGTACTTC. It yields the protein CASSTEPSTGRETQYF.

In DNA form, the CDR3 reads TGTGCCAGCAGCTTAGCGTCTCGCGAGCAGTACGTC. Its protein is CASSLASREQYV. The chain carries TRBV7-9 and TRBJ2-7, with D unresolved. Germline-derived CDR1 and CDR2 are SEHNR and FQNEAQ (reference sequence). The germline V and J ends were trimmed by 0 bases and 6 bases, with 6 bases remaining between them. The CDR3 spans 12 residues.

The chain uses TRBV29-1 and TRBJ1-5, with no clear D. This CDR3 is 13 amino acids long. V gave up 7 bases and J gave up 4 bases, with 14 bases separating them. Germline V gene sequence: CDR1 SQVTM, CDR2 ANQGSEA. In DNA form, the CDR3 reads TGCAGCGCCAGCCAAGAACAGAATCAGCCCCAGCATTTT. This translates into CSASQEQNQPQHF.

The J gene is TRBJ2-1, the V gene TRBV7-8, with 13 nucleotides matching TRBD2. V lost 6 bases, J lost 5 bases, and 4 bases stayed unmatched. The length of the CDR3 is 15 residues. From germline, CDR1 is SGHVS and CDR2 FQNEAQ. CDR3 in DNA: TGTGCCAGCAGGCGGACTAGCGGGGGAAACAATGAGCAGTTCTTC. Protein product: CASRRTSGGNNEQFF.

This CDR3 is CAWSRGTTEAFF. CDR3 DNA sequence: TGTGCCTGGAGTAGGGGTACCACTGAAGCTTTCTTT. The chain employs TRBV30 and TRBJ1-1; TRBD1 is a possible D gene (5 bases). CDR3 size: 12 residues. Germline V gives CDR1 GTSNPN, CDR2 SVGIG (reference sequence). The V end was cut by 2 bases, the J end by 4 bases, with 8 bases between. Variable domain in full (rest from reference TRBV30 and TRBJ1-1): SQTIHQWPATLVQPVGSPLSLECTVEGTSNPNLYWYRQAAGRGLQLLFYSVGIGQISSEVPQNLSASRPQDRQFILSSKKLLLSDSGFYLCAWSRGTTEAFFGQGTRLTVV.

V is TRBV6-4 and J is TRBJ1-2; 7 nucleotides line up with TRBD1. This CDR3 contains 15 residues. After removal of 6 bases from V and 5 bases from J, the junction contained 12 bases not matched to a gene. CDR1 and CDR2 from the germline V gene are MRHNA and SNTAGT. The CDR3, as DNA: TGTGCCAGCAGGCAATCCGGGACAGATTTTTATGGCTACACCTTC. As protein: CASRQSGTDFYGYTF.

The J gene is TRBJ1-2, the V gene TRBV28; weak D call: TRBD1 (6 bases). V shed 10 bases and J shed 8 bases, with 14 bases lying between them. The CDR3 sequence is 11 residues long. CDR1 and CDR2 (germline): MDHEN, SYDVKM. The CDR3 region is CATGRTVGYTF. The CDR3 region has the DNA TGTGCCACCGGTCGGACAGTCGGCTACACCTTC.